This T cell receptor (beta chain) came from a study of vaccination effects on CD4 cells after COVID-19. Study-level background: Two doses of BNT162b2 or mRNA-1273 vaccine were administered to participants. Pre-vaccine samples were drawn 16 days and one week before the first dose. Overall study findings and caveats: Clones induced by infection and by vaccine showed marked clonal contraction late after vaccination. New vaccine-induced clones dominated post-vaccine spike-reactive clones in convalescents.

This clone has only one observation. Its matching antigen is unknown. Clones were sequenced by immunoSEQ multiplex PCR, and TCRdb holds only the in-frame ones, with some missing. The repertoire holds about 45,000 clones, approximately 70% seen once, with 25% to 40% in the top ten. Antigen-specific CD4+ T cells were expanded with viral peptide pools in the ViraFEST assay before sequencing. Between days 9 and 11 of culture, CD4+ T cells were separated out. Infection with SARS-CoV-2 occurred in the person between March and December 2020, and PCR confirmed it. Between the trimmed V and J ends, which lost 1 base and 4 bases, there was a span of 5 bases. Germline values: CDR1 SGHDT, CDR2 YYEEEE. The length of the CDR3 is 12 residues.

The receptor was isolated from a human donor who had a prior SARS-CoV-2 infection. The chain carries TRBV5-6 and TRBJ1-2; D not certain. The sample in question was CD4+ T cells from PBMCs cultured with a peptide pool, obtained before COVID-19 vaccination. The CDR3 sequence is CASSLLGYGYTF. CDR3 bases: TGTGCCAGCAGCTTGTTGGGCTATGGCTACACCTTC.